What follows are 8 T cell receptor beta chains derived from one specimen sequenced in a study of blood T cell repertoires in COVID-19. Only in-frame clones appear in the TCRdb table, and some are missing; sequencing was by immunoSEQ multiplex PCR. Among approximately 250,000 clones, over 80% were seen once, and the ten largest hold over 3.5%. The sequencing sample was made of PBMCs or T cells enriched from blood (not recorded which). The source of these receptors is a woman in her twenties or thirties with acute COVID-19.

The chain combines TRBV9 with TRBJ2-2, with 7 positions matching TRBD1. This CDR3 has 14 amino acids. V shed 6 bases, J shed 4 bases, and the junction held 6 bases outside the gene matches. Germline V CDR1 and CDR2: SGDLS, YYNGEE. CDR3 bases: TGTGCCAGCACCGAAACAGGGGTCACCGGGGAGCTGTTTTTT. This sequence encodes CASTETGVTGELFF.

As to this clone: One end of the junction varies from germline; a read error may be responsible. The chain is built from TRBV19 and TRBJ2-5; possibly TRBD2 for D (6 bases). The CDR3 has 14 residues. Germline CDR1 LNHDA, CDR2 SQIVND (reference sequence). CDR3 residues: CASSISEGPETQYF. CDR3 in DNA: TGTGCAAGTAGTATCTCGGAGGGGCCGGAGACCCAGTACTTC.

The rearrangement joins TRBV9 to TRBJ2-3, with a tentative D call TRBD1 (5 bases). The germline V and J ends were trimmed by 0 bases and 6 bases, with 11 bases remaining between them. Germline loops: CDR1 SGDLS, CDR2 YYNGEE. This CDR3 has 14 amino acids. Here the CDR3 DNA reads TGTGCCAGCAGCGTAGATGGGTACAGGGATACGCAGTATTTT. It is translated as CASSVDGYRDTQYF.

The V call is TRBV6-1, the J call TRBJ2-7; D not certain. V lost 0 bases and J lost 1, with 7 bases in between. Per the germline V gene, CDR1 is MNHNS and CDR2 is SASEGT. This CDR3 is built from 14 residues. This chain's CDR3 is CASSEARRSYEQYF. DNA for the CDR3: TGTGCCAGCAGTGAAGCGCGTAGATCCTACGAGCAGTACTTC.

The CDR3 nucleotides are TGTGCCAGCAGCTCCACGGGTCGAACCTCCTACGAGCAGTACTTC. It codes for CASSSTGRTSYEQYF. This rearrangement joins TRBV13 to TRBJ2-7, with D unclear. CDR1 and CDR2 from the germline V gene are PRHDT and FYEKMQ (reference sequence). V was shortened by 4 bases and J by 0 bases, with 13 bases between the two germline ends. CDR3 size: 15 residues.

The rearrangement joins TRBV6-5 to TRBJ2-2, with D hard to call. V was cut by 2 bases and J by 7 bases, with 14 bases left in between. The CDR3 runs to 15 residues. Germline V gives CDR1 MNHEY, CDR2 SVGAGI. This chain's CDR3 is CASSYVTMFDGELFF. The CDR3 bases are TGTGCCAGCAGTTACGTGACAATGTTTGACGGGGAGCTGTTTTTT.

The rearrangement links TRBV6-2 or TRBV6-3 to TRBJ2-7; maybe TRBD1 (7 bases). The CDR3 consists of 17 residues. CDR1 is MNHEY and CDR2 is SVGEGT in the germline V gene. The V end lost 2 bases, the J end lost 5 bases, and 22 bases lay between the germline ends. CDR3 nucleotides: TGTGCCAGCAGTTACAGGAGAACAGGGGTGGTAGCGGACGAGCAGTACTTC. Its protein is CASSYRRTGVVADEQYF.

This rearrangement joins TRBV3-1 (or the pseudogene TRBV3-2) to TRBJ2-2, with D uncertain. V lost 1 base to trimming and J lost 5 bases, with 11 bases between them. The CDR3 is 15 amino acids. CDR1 is LGHDT, CDR2 YNNKEL, per germline (reference sequence). The CDR3 DNA sequence: TGTGCCAGCAGCCAAGGGTCGTTGAGGACCGGGGAGCTGTTTTTT. It is translated as CASSQGSLRTGELFF.